These 12 T cell receptor beta chains were all obtained from the same sample, sequenced in a study of shared clonotypes between healthy human individuals. Repertoires were generated with immunoSEQ multiplex PCR, while TCRdb's copy carries only in-frame clones and drops some. The table includes roughly 2,500,000 clones, 90% to 95% detected once. Sequencing input: naive CD4+ T cells from PBMCs. The subset: CD45RA+ positively selected. These receptors were collected from a man aged 18 to 30 in good health. Some clones in this sample may be carry-over from other donors' samples.

This chain links TRBV2 with TRBJ2-7, with D possibly called TRBD1 or TRBD2 (5 bases each). This CDR3 has 14 residues. The V gene lost 7 bases and the J gene lost 3 bases, with 16 bases spanning the gap. Germline assignment: CDR1 SNHLY and CDR2 FYNNEI. The CDR3 DNA is TGTGCCAGCAACCGGGGCGCAAATCTCTACGAGCAGTACTTC. Residues: CASNRGANLYEQYF.

The J gene is TRBJ1-5, the V gene TRBV15; perhaps TRBD1 as D (5 bases). Trimming removed 5 bases at V and 3 bases at J, with 14 bases between. This CDR3 region has 15 residues. Germline CDR1 and CDR2: LNHNV and YYDKDF (reference sequence). In DNA form, the CDR3 reads TGTGCCACCAGCGTCGGGACTGCTTTCAATCAGCCCCAGCATTTT. This translates into CATSVGTAFNQPQHF.

The chain recombines TRBV29-1 with TRBJ2-1; D gene ambiguous. Trimming pared 5 bases from V and 0 bases from J, leaving 11 bases between. Germline V gives CDR1 SQVTM, CDR2 ANQGSEA. The CDR3 runs 14 residues. The CDR3 region is CSVMGQSSYNEQFF. CDR3 in DNA: TGCAGCGTTATGGGCCAAAGCTCCTACAATGAGCAGTTCTTC.

V gene TRBV5-4 combines with J gene TRBJ2-7; 7 bases are shared with TRBD1. V dropped 4 bases and J dropped 0; count of bases not matched to a gene: 7. Germline-derived CDR1 and CDR2 are SGHNT and YYREEE (reference sequence). The CDR3 extends over 15 amino acids. Here the CDR3 reads CASSKPGTDSYEQYF. The CDR3 coding sequence is TGTGCCAGCAGCAAACCCGGGACAGACTCCTACGAGCAGTACTTC.

J is TRBJ2-2 and V is TRBV29-1; unclear D gene. The CDR3 is 14 residues long. Germline lookup yields CDR1 SQVTM and CDR2 ANQGSEA. V was cut by 2 bases and J by 2 bases, with 9 bases left in between. The CDR3 protein is CSVETRSNTGELFF. CDR3 nucleotide sequence: TGCAGCGTTGAAACTCGCAGTAACACCGGGGAGCTGTTTTTT.

The chain couples TRBV5-1 to TRBJ2-5; 10 nucleotides agree with TRBD1. V gave up 4 bases and J gave up 0 bases; unmatched junction bases: 3. Germline V gives CDR1 SGHRS, CDR2 YFSETQ. The CDR3 runs to 15 residues. CDR3 residues: CASSRDRGHQETQYF. The CDR3 nucleotides are TGCGCCAGCAGCCGGGACAGGGGCCACCAAGAGACCCAGTACTTC.

A remark on this clone: The sample has other DNA sequences that encode this CDR3 too. V is TRBV28 and J is TRBJ2-2; D gene unclear. This CDR3 comprises 15 residues. Trimming took off 6 bases at V and 0 bases at J, with 11 bases between the two ends. From germline, CDR1 is MDHEN and CDR2 SYDVKM. Here the CDR3 reads CASSSAGANTGELFF. CDR3 bases: TGTGCCAGCAGCTCGGCCGGCGCGAACACCGGGGAGCTGTTTTTT.

The chain joins TRBV5-1 to TRBJ2-7; either TRBD1 or TRBD2 may fit D (5 bases each). Trimming removed 3 bases from V and 3 bases from J, with 13 bases in between. CDR3 length: 14 amino acids. Per germline, CDR1 SGHRS and CDR2 YFSETQ. The CDR3 DNA reads as TGCGCCAGCAGCTCAGAATGGGGGAGCTACGAGCAGTACTTC. This sequence encodes CASSSEWGSYEQYF.

Remarks on this clone: Distinct nucleotide sequences in the sample also encode this CDR3. The chain has TRBV9 and TRBJ2-1; 8 bases map to TRBD2. This CDR3 is 15 amino acids long. CDR1 is SGDLS and CDR2 is YYNGEE in the germline V gene. The V segment lost 3 bases and the J segment 0 bases; nucleotides outside the gene matches: 2. DNA for the CDR3: TGTGCCAGCAGCGCAGGGACTAGCTCCTACAATGAGCAGTTCTTC. As protein: CASSAGTSSYNEQFF.

This clone was recorded once. The chain joins TRBV9 to TRBJ2-1, with D possibly matching TRBD2 (5 bases). In germline, CDR1 is SGDLS, CDR2 YYNGEE. Between the trimmed V and J ends, which lost 1 base and 9 bases, there was a span of 17 bases. CDR3 length equals 15 residues. CDR3 DNA sequence: TGTGCCAGCAGCGTAATGAGCGGCGTCGGCAGTGAGCAGTTCTTC. It codes for CASSVMSGVGSEQFF.

The rearrangement joins TRBV27 to TRBJ2-7; 7 nucleotides line up with TRBD1. CDR1 and CDR2 from the germline V gene are MNHEY and SMNVEV (reference sequence). There are 13 residues in the CDR3. V shed 6 bases, J shed 5 bases, and the junction held 7 bases outside the gene matches. CDR3 DNA: TGTGCCAGCAGGAAGACAGGGACCAACGAGCAGTACTTC. This codes for CASRKTGTNEQYF.

CDR3 protein: CASSPEGRPYNEQFF. CDR3 coding DNA: TGTGCCAGCAGCCCGGAGGGGCGCCCCTACAATGAGCAGTTCTTC. V is TRBV5-4 and J is TRBJ2-1; tentative D call: TRBD2 (6 bases). This CDR3 is built from 15 residues. Trimming removed 4 bases from V and 2 bases from J, with 13 bases in between. CDR1 is SGHNT and CDR2 is YYREEE in the germline V gene (reference sequence).